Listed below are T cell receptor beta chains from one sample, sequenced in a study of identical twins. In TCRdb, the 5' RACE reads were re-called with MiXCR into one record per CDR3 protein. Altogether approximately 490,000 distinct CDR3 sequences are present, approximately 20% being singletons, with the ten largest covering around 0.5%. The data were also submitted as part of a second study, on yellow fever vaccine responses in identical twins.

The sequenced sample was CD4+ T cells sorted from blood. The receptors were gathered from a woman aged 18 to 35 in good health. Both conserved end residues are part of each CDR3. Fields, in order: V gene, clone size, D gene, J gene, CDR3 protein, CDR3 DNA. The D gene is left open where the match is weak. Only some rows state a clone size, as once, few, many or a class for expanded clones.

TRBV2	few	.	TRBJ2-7	CASRDPLLDEQYF	TGTGCCAGCAGGGACCCTTTGTTAGACGAGCAGTACTTC
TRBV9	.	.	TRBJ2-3	CASSVALGTDTQYF	TGTGCCAGCAGCGTAGCCCTCGGCACAGATACGCAGTATTTT
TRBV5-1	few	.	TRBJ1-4	CASSPGPPAEKLFF	TGCGCCAGCAGCCCCGGACCCCCGGCGGAAAAACTGTTTTTT
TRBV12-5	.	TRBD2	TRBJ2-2	CASGPLGLAGGSTGELFF	TGTGCTAGTGGTCCCCTCGGACTAGCGGGAGGGTCGACCGGGGAGCTGTTTTTT
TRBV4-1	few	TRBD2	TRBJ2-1	CASSLLPLVAGGLDEQFF	TGCGCCAGCAGCCTTCTACCGTTGGTAGCGGGGGGGCTGGATGAGCAGTTCTTC
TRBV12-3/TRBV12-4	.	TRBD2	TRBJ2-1	CASSSPLVAGAREQFF	TGTGCCAGCAGTTCCCCCTTGGTAGCGGGAGCGCGTGAGCAGTTCTTC
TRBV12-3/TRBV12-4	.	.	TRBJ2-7	CATGTAYEQYF	TGTGCCACCGGGACTGCTTACGAGCAGTACTTC
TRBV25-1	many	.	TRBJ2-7	CASSDPRVYEQYF	TGTGCCAGCAGTGACCCAAGGGTTTACGAGCAGTACTTC
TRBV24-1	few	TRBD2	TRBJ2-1	CATAASGVPPVQFF	TGTGCCACCGCCGCTAGCGGAGTGCCCCCTGTGCAGTTCTTC
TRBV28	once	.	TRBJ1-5	CASSSSRAGQPQHF	TGTGCCAGCAGTTCGAGCAGGGCCGGGCAGCCCCAGCATTTT
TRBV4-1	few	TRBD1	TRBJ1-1	CASSLHRGPNTEAFF	TGCGCCAGCAGCCTCCACAGGGGACCAAACACTGAAGCTTTCTTT
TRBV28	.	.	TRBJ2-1	CATTQIGGEQFF	TGTGCCACCACGCAGATAGGGGGTGAGCAGTTCTTC
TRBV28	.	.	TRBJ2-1	CASAYNEQFF	TGTGCCAGCGCCTACAATGAGCAGTTCTTC
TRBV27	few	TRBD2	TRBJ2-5	CASSLRGLGETQYF	TGTGCCAGCAGTTTACGGGGACTAGGGGAGACCCAGTACTTC
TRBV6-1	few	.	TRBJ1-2	CASSPGGQLSHYGYTF	TGTGCCAGCAGTCCAGGAGGACAGTTGTCTCACTATGGCTACACCTTC
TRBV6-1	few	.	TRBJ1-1	CASRRQVLNTEAFF	TGTGCCAGCAGGAGACAGGTCTTGAACACTGAAGCTTTCTTT